This record concerns one T cell receptor beta chain sequence. This record belongs to a study of blood T cell repertoires in COVID-19. About the study: Specimens from acute and convalescent COVID-19 originated in the United States, Italy and Spain. From T cells, B-cell-depleted T cells, or PBMCs came the material, which was cDNA or gDNA.

In the authors' workflow: Counts of nucleated cells, estimated from reference gene primer amplification, were obtained. Here immunoSEQ multiplex PCR was the method, and the copy in TCRdb shows in-frame clones only, minus some. From that table come the V and J calls and clone size; the DNA was used to work out D and trimming. Among roughly 180,000 clones listed, about 75% were seen once. V lost 0 bases and J lost 2; bases outside the gene matches: 4. The length of the CDR3 is 16 residues. Germline V gene data show CDR1 as SGDLS and CDR2 as YYNGEE. Sequencing used peripheral blood. The source of this sequence is a woman in her forties or fifties with active or convalescent COVID-19. The genes are TRBV9 and TRBJ2-3; TRBD1 aligns across 9 bases. For the CDR3, the DNA is TGTGCCAGCAGCGTAGGGACAGGGGCCTACACAGATACGCAGTATTTT. Amino acid sequence: CASSVGTGAYTDTQYF. Full variable domain (missing parts from reference TRBV9 and TRBJ2-3): DSGVTQTPKHLITATGQRVTLRCSPRSGDLSVYWYQQSLDQGLQFLIQYYNGEERAKGNILERFSAQQFPDLHSELNLSSLELGDSALYFCASSVGTGAYTDTQYFGPGTRLTVL.